The 30 T cell receptor beta chains listed next were all sequenced from one sample in a study of shared clonotypes between healthy human individuals. Profiling relied on immunoSEQ multiplex PCR, and the TCRdb table lists in-frame clones only, not all of them. The sample has about 2.4 million clones, roughly nine tenths seen once. Source material: naive CD4+ T cells sorted from blood. Sample subset: CD45RA+ positively selected. These receptors were collected from a man aged 18 to 29 in good health.

The chain joins TRBV5-6 to TRBJ2-7; 11 nucleotides match TRBD1. CDR3 length equals 16 residues. From germline, CDR1 is SGHDT and CDR2 YYEEEE. With V trimmed by 6 bases and J by 3 bases, 11 bases remained unmatched. As DNA, the CDR3 is TGTGCCAGCACCTGGGACAGGGGGAATGTCTACTACGAGCAGTACTTC. Translated: CASTWDRGNVYYEQYF.

The gene calls are TRBV6-5 and TRBJ2-7; 7 bases align to TRBD1. The CDR3 consists of 14 residues. J gave up 2 bases and V 7 bases, and 8 bases lay outside the gene matches. The germline V gene has CDR1 MNHEY and CDR2 SVGAGI. CDR3 amino acids: CASIPRGPPYEQYF. In nucleotides, the CDR3 is TGTGCCAGCATCCCGAGGGGGCCCCCCTACGAGCAGTACTTC.

CDR3 coding DNA: TGTGCCAGCAGCTTAAAGATCCAGGGTGATGAAAAACTGTTTTTT. Its translation is CASSLKIQGDEKLFF. The rearrangement joins TRBV5-6 to TRBJ1-4; D perhaps matches TRBD1 (5 bases). Between the trimmed V and J ends, which lost 2 bases and 6 bases, there was a span of 14 bases. The germline CDR1 and CDR2 sequences are SGHDT and YYEEEE. The CDR3 contains 15 residues.

J is TRBJ1-1 and V is TRBV27; D remains unclear. Germline V CDR1 and CDR2: MNHEY, SMNVEV (reference sequence). This CDR3 has 17 amino acids. V was pared by 1 base and J by 1 base, with 16 bases between. The CDR3 bases are TGTGCCAGCAGTTTATTAACCGGTTCCGGCCAGAACACTGAAGCTTTCTTT. It yields the protein CASSLLTGSGQNTEAFF.

The chain combines TRBV30 with TRBJ2-1, with 16 bases identical to TRBD2. This CDR3 has 15 residues. Germline loops: CDR1 GTSNPN, CDR2 SVGIG (reference sequence). V dropped 3 bases and J dropped 15; count of bases not matched to a gene: 11. The CDR3 DNA is TGTGCCTGGAGCGGGACTAGCGGGAGGGTAGATTTGCGGTTCTTC. This gives the protein CAWSGTSGRVDLRFF.

The chain recombines TRBV7-8 with TRBJ1-5; no clear D. The germline gives CDR1 SGHVS, CDR2 FQNEAQ. The length of the CDR3 is 12 residues. The V end was cut by 2 bases, the J end by 5 bases, with 4 bases between. The CDR3 sequence: CASSLLDQPQHF. The CDR3 region has the DNA TGTGCCAGCAGCTTATTGGATCAGCCCCAGCATTTT.

The chain is built from TRBV6-5 and TRBJ2-1; D not certain. There are 12 residues in the CDR3. CDR1 is MNHEY and CDR2 is SVGAGI in the germline V gene. Trimming removed 7 bases from V and 4 bases from J, with 8 bases in between. CDR3 nucleotides: TGTGCCAGCACCGTTGATTACAATGAGCAGTTCTTC. Translation: CASTVDYNEQFF.

This clone came up once. The chain joins TRBV7-8 to TRBJ1-5; D might be TRBD1 (5 bases). V was cut by 1 base and J by 3 bases, with 13 bases left in between. CDR3 length: 16 amino acids. Germline CDR1 SGHVS, CDR2 FQNEAQ. The CDR3 sequence is CASSLVGTAINQPQHF. The CDR3 nucleotides are TGTGCCAGCAGCTTAGTCGGGACGGCCATCAATCAGCCCCAGCATTTT.

The V gene is TRBV7-3, the J gene TRBJ2-3; no clear D. The CDR3 extends over 15 amino acids. Germline loops: CDR1 SGHTA, CDR2 FQGTGA. With 5 bases removed from V and 1 base from J, the gap between germline ends came to 13 bases. The CDR3 loop is CASSLSVSGTDTQYF. The CDR3 nucleotides read TGTGCCAGCAGCCTCAGTGTCTCTGGCACAGATACGCAGTATTTT.

The V gene is TRBV19, the J gene TRBJ2-7; TRBD2 aligns across 7 bases. Looked up from germline, CDR1 is LNHDA and CDR2 is SQIVND (reference sequence). The CDR3 has 15 amino acids. Trimming removed 5 bases from V and 2 bases from J; junction bases left unmatched: 9. The CDR3 loop is CASSASSGGAYEQYF. CDR3 bases: TGTGCCAGTAGTGCCTCTAGCGGAGGGGCCTACGAGCAGTACTTC.

This rearrangement joins TRBV18 to TRBJ2-7, with D possibly matching TRBD1 (6 bases). The length of the CDR3 is 15 residues. V shed 6 bases and J shed 1 base, with 16 bases lying between them. Germline V gives CDR1 KGHSH, CDR2 LQKENI. The DNA of the CDR3 is TGTGCCAGCTCGGCAGCCCTGGGGGCATCCTACGAGCAGTACTTC. Its translation is CASSAALGASYEQYF.

The V call is TRBV12-2, the J call TRBJ2-2; whether TRBD1, the table's D call, matches the DNA was not checked. TRBV12-2 is reported as a pseudogene. The CDR3 runs to 14 residues. The CDR3 nucleotides are TGTGCAAGTCGCTCAGGGGGGAACACCGGGGAGCTGTTTTTT. This codes for CASRSGGNTGELFF.

The chain has TRBV5-4 and TRBJ1-1; D ambiguous. Per the germline V gene, CDR1 is SGHNT and CDR2 is YYREEE (reference sequence). V lost 4 bases, J lost 5 bases, and 18 bases lay in between. The CDR3 contains 15 residues. The CDR3, as DNA: TGTGCCAGCAGCCAAGATCCGAGGGTGGGGACTGAAGCTTTCTTT. This codes for CASSQDPRVGTEAFF.

DNA of the CDR3: TGTGCCAGCAGCTCAAGTGGAGTCGGGAGAGTCAATGAGCAGTTCTTC. It codes for CASSSSGVGRVNEQFF. The chain has TRBV11-3 and TRBJ2-1; maybe TRBD2 (6 bases). V lost 4 bases and J 6 bases, leaving 19 bases between the germline ends. The germline CDR1 and CDR2 sequences are SGHNT and YENEEA. The CDR3 is 16 amino acids.

This chain uses TRBV5-1 with TRBJ1-1, with D possibly TRBD1 on 6 matching bases. Trimming stripped 0 bases from V and 4 bases from J, with 13 bases between. This CDR3 region has 15 residues. The germline V gene has CDR1 SGHRS and CDR2 YFSETQ. CDR3 sequence (DNA): TGCGCCAGCAGCTTGGCCAACAGGGCCAGCACTGAAGCTTTCTTT. Its translation: CASSLANRASTEAFF. Filled out from reference TRBV5-1 and TRBJ1-1, the complete variable domain reads KAGVTQTPRYLIKTRGQQVTLSCSPISGHRSVSWYQQTPGQGLQFLFEYFSETQRNKGNFPGRFSGRQFSNSRSEMNVSTLELGDSALYLCASSLANRASTEAFFGQGTRLTVV.

This clone appeared a single time. The chain joins TRBV30 to TRBJ1-2, with D maybe TRBD1 (6 bases). The CDR3 is 17 residues long. Germline loops: CDR1 GTSNPN, CDR2 SVGIG (reference sequence). V lost 0 bases and J lost 0, with 17 bases in between. This CDR3 is CAWSVRSGTPANYGYTF. The CDR3 region has the DNA TGTGCCTGGAGTGTTCGCTCGGGGACACCCGCTAACTATGGCTACACCTTC.

This clone appeared once. This chain uses TRBV6-6 with TRBJ1-2; 11 bases line up with TRBD1. CDR3 length: 15 amino acids. J gave up 8 bases and V 4 bases, and 9 bases lay outside the gene matches. Germline lookup yields CDR1 MNHNY and CDR2 SVGAGI (reference sequence). The CDR3 nucleotides read TGTGCCAGCAGTTCGCCCCGGGACAGGGGGGACGGCTACACCTTC. Amino acids: CASSSPRDRGDGYTF.

V is TRBV11-2 and J is TRBJ2-1, with D unclear. Deletions cut 4 bases from V and 2 bases from J, with 9 bases between. The CDR3 has 14 residues. The germline gives CDR1 SGHAT, CDR2 FQNNGV. CDR3 nucleotide sequence: TGTGCCAGCAGCTCCCGAACCGCCTACAATGAGCAGTTCTTC. It specifies CASSSRTAYNEQFF.

V usage is TRBV7-2 and J usage is TRBJ1-1; no reliable D call. Germline V gene lookup returns CDR1 SGHTA and CDR2 FQGNSA. V was trimmed by 5 bases and J by 11 bases, leaving 12 bases between them. The CDR3 sequence is 11 residues long. In nucleotides, the CDR3 is TGTGCCAGCAGCACGGGTCTACGTGCTTTCTTT. Its protein is CASSTGLRAFF. Full variable domain (missing parts from reference TRBV7-2 and TRBJ1-1): GAGVSQSPSNKVTEKGKDVELRCDPISGHTALYWYRQSLGQGLEFLIYFQGNSAPDKSGLPSDRFSAERTGGSVSTLTIQRTQQEDSAVYLCASSTGLRAFFGQGTRLTVV.

This chain connects TRBV10-2 to TRBJ1-3; D unclear. CDR1 WSHSY and CDR2 SAAADI come from the germline V gene. Trimming pared 1 base from V and 1 base from J, leaving 5 bases between. The CDR3 is 14 residues long. The DNA of the CDR3 is TGCGCCAGCAGTGAGTGGAGTTCTGGAAACACCATATATTTT. Amino acid sequence: CASSEWSSGNTIYF.

V gene TRBV27 combines with J gene TRBJ2-7; the D gene is possibly TRBD2 (6 bases). Trimming cost V 7 bases and J 0 bases, with 13 bases left between them. This CDR3 region has 14 residues. Germline CDR1 MNHEY, CDR2 SMNVEV (reference sequence). The CDR3 protein is CASTPAGSSYEQYF. CDR3 nucleotides: TGTGCCAGCACCCCAGCGGGTTCCTCCTACGAGCAGTACTTC.

This clone was seen only once. This chain joins TRBV5-4 and TRBJ2-5; TRBD1 might be the D (6 bases). The germline gives CDR1 SGHNT, CDR2 YYREEE (reference sequence). The CDR3 consists of 15 residues. Trimming stripped 0 bases from V and 1 base from J, with 10 bases between. CDR3 in DNA: TGTGCCAGCAGCTTGGAGGGGGAACCCCAAGAGACCCAGTACTTC. It yields the protein CASSLEGEPQETQYF.

This CDR3 is CASSQGRGFYEQYF. CDR3 coding DNA: TGCGCCAGCAGCCAGGGCAGGGGGTTCTACGAGCAGTACTTC. V and J are TRBV5-1 and TRBJ2-7, with 7 bases identical to TRBD1. V was clipped by 4 bases and J by 3 bases; unmatched bases: 7. CDR1 is SGHRS, CDR2 YFSETQ, per germline. The CDR3 extends over 14 amino acids.

This clone has more than one count but fewer than ten. The genes are TRBV2 and TRBJ2-5; 7 bases are a match to TRBD2. Germline CDR1 reads SNHLY; CDR2 reads FYNNEI. With 4 bases clipped from V and 7 bases from J, the junction kept 9 bases outside the gene matches. The length of the CDR3 is 14 residues. CDR3 sequence: CASSVPSGSGTQYF. The CDR3 DNA reads as TGTGCCAGCAGTGTGCCTAGCGGATCGGGGACCCAGTACTTC.

This clone was found once. The chain has TRBV11-2 and TRBJ2-5, with D perhaps matching TRBD1 (5 bases). V was shortened by 5 bases and J by 0 bases, with 13 bases between the two germline ends. CDR1 and CDR2 from the germline V gene are SGHAT and FQNNGV. The CDR3 extends over 15 amino acids. CDR3 in amino acids: CASSIRGTYQETQYF. CDR3 nucleotides: TGTGCCAGCAGCATTAGGGGCACGTACCAAGAGACCCAGTACTTC.

This chain joins TRBV5-1 and TRBJ2-3; D unresolved. V gave up 0 bases and J gave up 2 bases, with 10 bases separating them. The germline V gene encodes CDR1 SGHRS and CDR2 YFSETQ. The CDR3 has 15 residues. CDR3 DNA sequence: TGCGCCAGCAGCTTGGAGACGGTGGACACAGATACGCAGTATTTT. Protein product: CASSLETVDTDTQYF.

The gene calls are TRBV2 and TRBJ1-4; 8 positions agree with TRBD1. Unmatched junction bases numbered 6, after V lost 5 bases and J lost 7 bases. Germline-derived CDR1 and CDR2 are SNHLY and FYNNEI. The CDR3 loop spans 14 amino acids. The CDR3 nucleotides read TGTGCCAGCAGTCCACAGGGGGTGACTGAAAAACTGTTTTTT. Translating it yields CASSPQGVTEKLFF.

This clone showed up just once. The rearrangement links TRBV7-9 to TRBJ2-3, with 7 nucleotides matching TRBD2. The CDR3 has 14 residues. Trimming removed 2 bases from V and 2 bases from J; junction bases left unmatched: 1. Germline assignment: CDR1 SEHNR and CDR2 FQNEAQ (reference sequence). The CDR3 nucleotides are TGTGCCAGCAGCTTACGGGACTACACAGATACGCAGTATTTT. This encodes CASSLRDYTDTQYF.

The chain joins TRBV6-6 to TRBJ1-1; D gene ambiguous. Germline-derived CDR1 and CDR2 are MNHNY and SVGAGI (reference sequence). V shed 6 bases and J shed 3 bases, with 8 bases lying between them. This CDR3 is built from 12 residues. This chain's CDR3 is CASSLLDTEAFF. DNA for the CDR3: TGTGCCAGCAGCCTACTCGACACTGAAGCTTTCTTT.

The chain combines TRBV7-6 with TRBJ2-3, with 16 bases that match TRBD2. The V segment lost 4 bases and the J segment 5 bases; nucleotides outside the gene matches: 3. The CDR3 is 16 amino acids. The germline V gene encodes CDR1 SGHVS and CDR2 FNYEAQ. The CDR3, as DNA: TGTGCCAGCAGCTCGGGGACTAGCGGGAGGGTAGATACGCAGTATTTT. Amino acid sequence: CASSSGTSGRVDTQYF.